This T cell receptor (beta chain) originates from a study of cytomegalovirus exposure and HLA in healthy donors. Findings and limits, study-wide: Roughly uniform sequencing depth across donors was assumed, possibly incorrectly. Earlier analysis found most TCR beta V segments productive about 90% or about 30% of the time. Among TCR beta chains, those listed as cytomegalovirus-associated numbered over 150.

PCR used 60 Vbeta primers and 13 Jbeta primers. Per the original data handling: Roughly 11 million shared chains were among the about 80 million unique TCR beta chains that a later analysis counted. This table comes from immunoSEQ multiplex PCR, and its TCRdb copy is limited to in-frame clones, with some not included. V and J calls and clone size follow that table, whereas D and trimming were derived from the DNA. The repertoire holds approximately 220,000 clones, with 75% to 80% as singletons. On this clone itself: Its antigen is unidentified.

This CDR3 spans 15 amino acids. Trimming pared 3 bases from V and 4 bases from J, leaving 13 bases between. In germline, CDR1 is MNHEY, CDR2 SMNVEV (reference sequence). This TCR was sampled from a man between 18 and 35 years old in good health and CMV-seronegative. The chain has TRBV27 and TRBJ2-4, with TRBD2 as a possible D gene (6 bases). Material: PBMCs. CDR3 loop: CASSLTGVVKNIQYF. CDR3 in DNA: TGTGCCAGCAGTTTGACGGGAGTCGTAAAAAACATTCAGTACTTC.